One and the same sample provided the 29 T cell receptor beta chains below, sequenced in a study of blood T cells in healthy people across ages. PCR was performed a second time for about 7 to 11 cycles using a sample-barcoded 5' primer and a J-beta primer mix. TCRdb analysed the 5' RACE reads with MiXCR anew, one entry per CDR3 protein. The table shows around 870,000 distinct CDR3 sequences, with around 28% occurring only once. Input material: blood. These receptors were taken from a woman older than 75 in good health.

This rearrangement joins TRBV5-5 to TRBJ2-4, with D tentatively TRBD1 or TRBD2 (5 bases each). This CDR3 has 16 amino acids. Germline-derived CDR1 and CDR2 are SGHKS and YYEKEE (reference sequence). V was trimmed by 0 bases and J by 1 base, leaving 11 bases between them. In DNA, the CDR3 is TGTGCCAGCAGCTTGGCAGGGAGTGGGGCCAAAAACATTCAGTACTTC. Its protein product is CASSLAGSGAKNIQYF.

This clonotype appeared a few times. The rearrangement joins TRBV3-1 to TRBJ1-1, with D perhaps TRBD1 (5 bases). Germline lookup yields CDR1 LGHDT and CDR2 YNNKEL (reference sequence). The CDR3 contains 16 residues. V lost 4 bases, J lost 7 bases, and 22 bases lay in between. The CDR3 nucleotides read TGTGCCAGCAGCCCACAAGCAGCCGCGTCCAGGGTTGAAGCTTTCTTT. Translated: CASSPQAAASRVEAFF.

As concerns this clonotype: A much larger clone is a single base away; this may be a read error. The chain is built from TRBV3-1 and TRBJ1-2; tentative D call: TRBD1 (5 bases). Germline V gene lookup returns CDR1 LGHDT and CDR2 YNNKEL (reference sequence). The CDR3 spans 13 residues. The DNA for the CDR3 is TGTGCCAGCAGCCAATACAGAGGGACTGGCCACACCTTC. Residues: CASSQYRGTGHTF.

In the case of this clonotype: The junction does not match germline at one end; this may be a read error. The chain joins TRBV5-1 to TRBJ1-1, with no clear D. CDR3 length: 14 residues. Per the germline V gene, CDR1 is SGHRS and CDR2 is YFSETQ. Here the CDR3 reads CASSPGPPNTEALF. The CDR3 DNA follows: TGCGCCAGCAGCCCTGGACCGCCGAACACTGAAGCTTTATTT.

This clonotype was seen many times. The V gene is TRBV6-2 or TRBV6-3, the J gene TRBJ2-7, with D hard to call. This CDR3 is built from 16 residues. Germline CDR1 is MNHEY and CDR2 is SVGEGT. Trimming removed 2 bases from V and 6 bases from J, with 20 bases in between. The CDR3 DNA sequence: TGTGCCAGCAGTTACCCGAAATGGGGAAAAAGCTGCGAGCAGTACTTC. This codes for CASSYPKWGKSCEQYF.

V and J are TRBV7-2 and TRBJ1-2; D remains ambiguous. This CDR3 is 13 amino acids long. V lost 3 bases and J 3 bases, leaving 8 bases between the germline ends. CDR1 SGHTA and CDR2 FQGNSA come from the germline V gene. The CDR3 spells CASSFWEDYGYTF. CDR3 coding DNA: TGTGCCAGCAGCTTTTGGGAGGACTATGGCTACACCTTC.

This clonotype was recorded at least ten times. The chain carries TRBV3-1 and TRBJ1-2, with D perhaps matching TRBD1 (5 bases). CDR3 length: 15 amino acids. CDR1 LGHDT and CDR2 YNNKEL come from the germline V gene (reference sequence). The V and J ends lost 3 bases and 7 bases respectively, with 18 bases between them. The CDR3 DNA follows: TGTGCCAGCAGCCATAATGGGGGAATCTCTGCTGGCTACACCTTC. Its protein product is CASSHNGGISAGYTF.

This clonotype was found once. This chain uses TRBV11-3 with TRBJ2-7; TRBD1 agrees at 7 bases. The J call may be in error: the DNA end matches TRBJ2-5 better. Germline assignment: CDR1 SGHNT and CDR2 YENEEA. This CDR3 is 17 amino acids long. The CDR3 DNA sequence: TGTGCCAGCAGCCCCAGGGGGAACCCCCTAAGGGGAGAGACCCAGTACTTC. Protein sequence: CASSPRGNPLRGETQYF.

There are a few counts of this clonotype. The chain couples TRBV27 to TRBJ1-1, with a tentative D call TRBD1 (5 bases). V was clipped by 8 bases and J by 6 bases, with 13 bases between them. The CDR3 totals 12 residues. CDR1 MNHEY and CDR2 SMNVEV come from the germline V gene (reference sequence). CDR3 amino acids: CASRGAAAEAFF. CDR3 in DNA: TGTGCCAGCCGCGGGGCGGCGGCTGAAGCTTTCTTT.

V is TRBV29-1 and J is TRBJ1-1; TRBD1 matches 9 bases. CDR3 length: 15 amino acids. The germline gives CDR1 SQVTM, CDR2 ANQGSEA. J gave up 6 bases and V 1 base, and 9 bases lay outside the gene matches. The CDR3 nucleotides read TGCAGCGTTGAAGGACGACAGGGGGTAGGGGCTGAAGCTTTCTTT. Its protein product is CSVEGRQGVGAEAFF. Together with reference TRBV29-1 and TRBJ1-1, the CDR3 gives the full variable domain: SAVISQKPSRDICQRGTSLTIQCQVDSQVTMMFWYRQQPGQSLTLIATANQGSEATYESGFVIDKFPISRPNLTFSTLTVSNMSPEDSSIYLCSVEGRQGVGAEAFFGQGTRLTVV.

This clonotype has ten or more counts. This chain links TRBV13 with TRBJ2-5, with TRBD2 identical over 10 bases. This CDR3 is 17 amino acids long. The ends lost 4 bases at V and 5 bases at J; junction bases unmatched: 13. Germline V gene sequence: CDR1 PRHDT, CDR2 FYEKMQ (reference sequence). This CDR3 reads CASSSSWSGGADETQYF. CDR3 DNA: TGTGCCAGCAGCTCATCCTGGAGCGGGGGGGCCGACGAGACCCAGTACTTC.

Concerning this clonotype itself: Because the CDR3's place on the DNA is in doubt, the DNA is left out and the CDR3 is given as listed by TCRdb. V is TRBV20-1 and J is TRBJ2-4; no check of the table's D call, TRBD1, against the DNA was made. Germline assignment: CDR1 DFQATT and CDR2 SNEGSKA (reference sequence). The CDR3 has 23 residues if both end residues are counted. CDR3 in amino acids: CSARDRGGVGPTSSTSGAYEQYF.

J is TRBJ1-5 and V is TRBV20-1, with TRBD1 matching 9 bases. CDR3 length equals 16 residues. CDR1 and CDR2 (germline): DFQATT, SNEGSKA (reference sequence). Trimming took 6 bases from V and 5 from J; bases not matched to a gene: 14. The CDR3 coding sequence is TGCAGTGCCCCAAACGCCGGGACAGGGATTTATCAGCCCCAGCATTTT. Translation: CSAPNAGTGIYQPQHF.

Only a few counts were recorded for this clonotype. Being one base from a much bigger clone, this may be a read error. V and J are TRBV4-3 and TRBJ2-2, with D perhaps matching TRBD2 (5 bases). The V gene's germline CDR1 is LGHNA and CDR2 YSLEER. This CDR3 contains 16 residues. Trimming cost V 0 bases and J 1 base, with 9 bases left between them. The CDR3 is CASSQESAGNTGELFF. The CDR3 DNA reads TGCGCCAGCAGCCAAGAGTCGGCGGGGAACACCGGGGAGCTGTTTTTT.

This clonotype has just a few counts. The chain recombines TRBV7-2 with TRBJ1-1; D gene unclear. This CDR3 comprises 13 residues. Germline assignment: CDR1 SGHTA and CDR2 FQGNSA. The V gene lost 1 base and the J gene lost 6 bases, with 9 bases spanning the gap. The CDR3 DNA is TGTGCCAGCAGCTTAGTAATGGTTTCTGAAGCTTTCTTT. This codes for CASSLVMVSEAFF.

This chain uses TRBV20-1 with TRBJ1-1; D is ambiguous. Germline V gene sequence: CDR1 DFQATT, CDR2 SNEGSKA (reference sequence). V was pared by 3 bases and J by 0 bases, with 17 bases between. This CDR3 has 16 amino acids. CDR3 sequence: CSASTSHGFMNTEAFF. The CDR3 DNA is TGCAGTGCTAGTACCTCCCATGGTTTCATGAACACTGAAGCTTTCTTT.

This clonotype occurred many times. The genes are TRBV7-2 and TRBJ1-4, with 8 bases lining up with TRBD1. There are 14 residues in the CDR3. The germline gives CDR1 SGHTA, CDR2 FQGNSA. V lost 1 base and J lost 10; bases outside the gene matches: 5. CDR3 amino acids: CASSLGGTGRKLFF. CDR3 coding DNA: TGTGCCAGCAGCTTAGGGGGGACAGGACGAAAACTGTTTTTT.

This clonotype appeared a few times. The chain links TRBV7-9 to TRBJ1-5; tentatively, D is TRBD1 (5 bases). The CDR3 runs to 17 residues. The V end lost 2 bases, the J end lost 4 bases, and 18 bases lay between the germline ends. CDR1 SEHNR and CDR2 FQNEAQ come from the germline V gene (reference sequence). This CDR3 is CASSLQGFGALNQPQHF. CDR3 DNA: TGTGCCAGCAGCTTACAGGGTTTCGGGGCCTTAAATCAGCCCCAGCATTTT.

This chain joins TRBV10-3 and TRBJ1-4, with D unclear. V lost 9 bases, J lost 10 bases, and 18 bases lay in between. The CDR3 is 13 residues long. Germline V lookup: CDR1 ENHRY, CDR2 SYGVKD. The CDR3 reads CAISPNKEGKLFF. The CDR3 bases are TGTGCCATTTCCCCCAACAAGGAGGGAAAACTGTTTTTT.

Of note for this clonotype: The junction differs from germline at one of its ends, possibly a read error. V gene TRBV7-2 combines with J gene TRBJ2-1; no firm D call. The germline V gene encodes CDR1 SGHTA and CDR2 FQGNSA. There are 15 residues in the CDR3. CDR3 protein: CAGSPGRSSYNEQFF. In DNA, the CDR3 is TGTGCCGGCAGCCCGGGTCGAAGCTCCTACAATGAGCAGTTCTTC.

This clonotype was recorded at least ten times. The chain uses TRBV6-5 and TRBJ2-7; TRBD1 matches at 8 bases. Germline V CDR1 and CDR2: MNHEY, SVGAGI. The CDR3 loop spans 14 amino acids. The ends lost 5 bases at V and 3 bases at J; junction bases unmatched: 6. The CDR3 DNA follows: TGTGCCAGCAGTATAGGGACAGGAAACTACGAGCAGTACTTC. Encoded protein: CASSIGTGNYEQYF.

This clonotype has just one count. J is TRBJ1-6 and V is TRBV6-5, with D unclear. The CDR3 has 15 amino acids. The V end lost 4 bases, the J end lost 5 bases, and 12 bases lay between the germline ends. The germline CDR1 and CDR2 sequences are MNHEY and SVGAGI. CDR3 sequence reads: CASSWCRDDNSPLHF. The CDR3 nucleotides are TGTGCCAGCAGTTGGTGCCGGGATGATAATTCACCCCTCCACTTT.

This clonotype was picked up a small number of times. The J gene is TRBJ1-4, the V gene TRBV30; possibly TRBD1 for D (5 bases). The V gene lost 2 bases and the J gene lost 6 bases, with 19 bases spanning the gap. There are 16 residues in the CDR3. Germline V gene lookup returns CDR1 GTSNPN and CDR2 SVGIG (reference sequence). The CDR3: CAWSHGAGRTYEKLFF. Written as DNA, the CDR3 is TGTGCCTGGAGTCACGGGGCGGGCAGGACTTATGAAAAACTGTTTTTT.

This clonotype was seen only a few times. DNA of the CDR3: TGTGCCAGCAGTTTATCCGAAACAGATGTGCAGTATTTT. Its translation: CASSLSETDVQYF. V gene TRBV12-3 or TRBV12-4 combines with J gene TRBJ2-3; no clear D gene. The V and J ends lost 2 bases and 11 bases respectively, with 14 bases between them. The CDR3 runs to 13 residues.

This clonotype was observed a single time. This clone may be a read error of a much larger clone one base away. This chain joins TRBV6-2 or TRBV6-3 and TRBJ2-5; D ambiguous. Trimming removed 6 bases at V and 1 base at J, with 15 bases between. The CDR3 length is 15 residues. Germline V gene lookup returns CDR1 MNHEY and CDR2 SVGEGT. The CDR3 DNA follows: TGTGCCAGCAGGAGCTACTCCGCAGGCCAAGAGACCCAGTACTTC. It translates to CASRSYSAGQETQYF.

Regarding this clonotype: A much larger clonotype is one base distant, so this may be a read error. The chain combines TRBV20-1 with TRBJ1-2, with 10 bases identical to TRBD1. Germline V CDR1 and CDR2: DFQATT, SNEGSKA (reference sequence). This CDR3 has 13 residues. CDR3 DNA sequence: TGCAATGCCACTCTGGGACAGGGGTCTGGCTACACCTTC. Translation: CNATLGQGSGYTF.

This clonotype came up a few times. J is TRBJ1-2 and V is TRBV24-1; D gene uncertain. CDR3 size: 14 residues. Per germline, CDR1 KGHDR and CDR2 SFDVKD. Deletions cut 7 bases from V and 4 bases from J, with 15 bases between. The CDR3 region is CATSPRLGGYGYTF. As DNA, the CDR3 is TGTGCCACCAGCCCCCGGCTAGGCGGCTATGGCTACACCTTC.

This clonotype was seen many times. This chain uses TRBV7-2 with TRBJ2-7; no clear D gene. CDR1 and CDR2 from the germline V gene are SGHTA and FQGNSA. V was trimmed by 1 base and J by 5 bases, leaving 15 bases between them. The CDR3 runs to 15 residues. The CDR3 region has the DNA TGTGCCAGCAGCTTAGAGGTTGGCGGTGGTAACGAGCAGTACTTC. Its protein is CASSLEVGGGNEQYF.

The sample holds many counts of this clonotype. The chain carries TRBV18 and TRBJ1-1; D is possibly TRBD1 (5 bases). Germline CDR1 is KGHSH and CDR2 is LQKENI. V was pared by 4 bases and J by 1 base, with 10 bases between. The CDR3 sequence is 14 residues long. Here the CDR3 reads CASSQGRGNTEAFF. Here the CDR3 DNA reads TGTGCCAGCTCACAGGGACGGGGGAACACTGAAGCTTTCTTT.